The next 26 T cell receptor beta chains were all read from a single sample in a study of T cells after yellow fever vaccination. Each CDR3 protein is one row after TCRdb ran MiXCR on the 5' RACE reads. Of a few hundred thousand distinct CDR3 sequences listed, 8.1% are singletons. Source: PBMCs, taken roughly 46 days after the first yellow fever vaccination. All receptors derive from a man younger than 30 who received the YFV17D yellow fever vaccine.

This clonotype was counted a few times. J is TRBJ2-7 and V is TRBV6-5, with D perhaps TRBD1 or TRBD2 (6 bases each). Germline CDR1 is MNHEY and CDR2 is SVGAGI. Trimming removed 2 bases from V and 2 bases from J, with 10 bases in between. This CDR3 spans 14 amino acids. The CDR3 sequence: CASSYGRGAYEQYV. DNA of the CDR3: TGTGCCAGCAGTTACGGAAGGGGGGCCTACGAGCAGTACGTC.

The V gene is TRBV7-9, the J gene TRBJ1-2; D perhaps matches TRBD1 (5 bases). The ends were cut back, 5 bases at V and 6 bases at J, with 19 bases in the middle. The CDR3 spans 15 residues. Looked up from germline, CDR1 is SEHNR and CDR2 is FQNEAQ (reference sequence). The CDR3 DNA sequence: TGTGCCAGCAGCCCCCGGAACCAGAGGGGAAATGGCTACACCTTC. Protein: CASSPRNQRGNGYTF.

This clonotype was counted a few times. The chain employs TRBV7-2 and TRBJ2-5; 7 bases match TRBD2. CDR3 size: 13 residues. V dropped 6 bases and J dropped 4; count of bases not matched to a gene: 5. The germline CDR1 and CDR2 sequences are SGHTA and FQGNSA. CDR3 amino acids: CASSFSGVETQYF. The CDR3 DNA is TGTGCCAGCAGTTTCAGCGGGGTAGAGACCCAGTACTTC.

The chain couples TRBV5-5 to TRBJ2-7; a weak D match, TRBD1 (6 bases). CDR1 is SGHKS, CDR2 YYEKEE, per germline (reference sequence). This CDR3 comprises 13 residues. V lost 8 bases to trimming and J lost 3 bases, with 15 bases between them. CDR3 in DNA: TGTGCCAGGGGCACAGGGACCCTCTACGAGCAGTACTTC. As protein: CARGTGTLYEQYF.

CDR3 loop: CASSLVTGFWCSTEAFF. Here the CDR3 DNA reads TGTGCCAGCAGCCTAGTTACAGGGTTTTGGTGTAGCACTGAAGCTTTCTTT. The chain carries TRBV3-1 and TRBJ1-1, with a tentative D call TRBD1 (6 bases). Germline-derived CDR1 and CDR2 are LGHDT and YNNKEL (reference sequence). This CDR3 has 17 residues. Trimming left V 4 bases short and J 4 bases short, with 22 bases between. Using reference TRBV3-1 and TRBJ1-1 for the parts outside the CDR3, the full variable domain is DTAVSQTPKYLVTQMGNDKSIKCEQNLGHDTMYWYKQDSKKFLKIMFSYNNKELIINETVPNRFSPKSPDKAHLNLHINSLELGDSAVYFCASSLVTGFWCSTEAFFGQGTRLTVV.

This chain links TRBV7-9 with TRBJ2-5; 9 bases map to TRBD2. The CDR3 loop spans 17 amino acids. V gave up 2 bases and J gave up 4 bases; unmatched junction bases: 11. Germline V lookup: CDR1 SEHNR, CDR2 FQNEAQ (reference sequence). The CDR3 here is CASSLIGGGASGETQYF. The CDR3 region has the DNA TGTGCCAGCAGCTTAATCGGCGGGGGGGCCTCTGGAGAGACCCAGTACTTC. The entire variable domain, with the rest obtained from reference TRBV7-9 and TRBJ2-5, is as follows: DTGVSQNPRHKITKRGQNVTFRCDPISEHNRLYWYRQTLGQGPEFLTYFQNEAQLEKSRLLSDRFSAERPKGSFSTLEIQRTEQGDSAMYLCASSLIGGGASGETQYFGPGTRLLVL.

This clonotype has only a few counts. In DNA form, the CDR3 reads TGTGCCAGCAGTTACCGGACTAGTTCCCACAATGAGCAGTTCTTC. The encoded protein is CASSYRTSSHNEQFF. The chain is built from TRBV6-5 and TRBJ2-1, with 7 bases that match TRBD2. The CDR3 has 15 residues. Germline lookup yields CDR1 MNHEY and CDR2 SVGAGI. V lost 2 bases to trimming and J lost 5 bases; unmatched junction nucleotides: 6.

This clonotype has more than one count but fewer than ten. This chain links TRBV7-3 with TRBJ2-1; D gene unclear. Deletions cut 5 bases from V and 8 bases from J, with 13 bases between. Germline V gene data show CDR1 as SGHTA and CDR2 as FQGTGA. The CDR3 is 13 amino acids. The CDR3 spells CASSPETLDEQFF. DNA for the CDR3: TGTGCCAGCAGCCCAGAGACTCTCGATGAGCAGTTCTTC.

The gene calls are TRBV9 and TRBJ2-1; no firm D call. The CDR3 is 14 amino acids. The germline V and J ends were trimmed by 1 base and 5 bases, with 10 bases remaining between them. Germline CDR1 and CDR2: SGDLS and YYNGEE. The CDR3, as DNA: TGTGCCAGCAGCGTAAGCGAACGAAACAATGAGCAGTTCTTC. Protein: CASSVSERNNEQFF.

The chain is built from TRBV5-1 and TRBJ2-3; no reliable D call. CDR3 length equals 14 residues. The ends were cut back, 4 bases at V and 7 bases at J, with 16 bases in the middle. CDR1 is SGHRS and CDR2 is YFSETQ in the germline V gene. The CDR3 sequence: CASSPRAGKNTQYF. CDR3 coding DNA: TGCGCCAGCAGCCCCCGGGCCGGTAAAAATACGCAGTATTTT. Full variable domain (rest looked up from reference TRBV5-1 and TRBJ2-3): KAGVTQTPRYLIKTRGQQVTLSCSPISGHRSVSWYQQTPGQGLQFLFEYFSETQRNKGNFPGRFSGRQFSNSRSEMNVSTLELGDSALYLCASSPRAGKNTQYFGPGTRLTVL.

Only a few counts were recorded for this clonotype. The chain carries TRBV5-5 and TRBJ2-7, with a possible D match to TRBD1 (6 bases). The germline V gene has CDR1 SGHKS and CDR2 YYEKEE (reference sequence). The V gene lost 2 bases and the J gene lost 4 bases, with 16 bases spanning the gap. The CDR3 consists of 15 residues. The CDR3 sequence is CASSLSGTQIYEQYV. DNA for the CDR3: TGTGCCAGCAGCTTATCCGGGACACAGATTTACGAGCAGTACGTC.

This clonotype has just one count. This chain joins TRBV5-1 and TRBJ2-2; D perhaps matches TRBD1 (6 bases). This CDR3 region has 14 residues. The germline CDR1 and CDR2 sequences are SGHRS and YFSETQ. V was pared by 3 bases and J by 13 bases, with 19 bases between. As DNA, the CDR3 is TGCGCCAGCAGCTCCGGTGGGGGCTGCTGGGTGCTGTTTTTT. It translates to CASSSGGGCWVLFF.

The chain couples TRBV20-1 to TRBJ2-1; 8 nucleotides agree with TRBD1. Trimming took 0 bases from V and 0 from J; bases not matched to a gene: 7. Germline-derived CDR1 and CDR2 are DFQATT and SNEGSKA (reference sequence). This CDR3 has 17 amino acids. CDR3 region: CSARDAGTGGSYNEQFF. CDR3 nucleotide sequence: TGCAGTGCTAGAGATGCGGGGACAGGTGGCTCCTACAATGAGCAGTTCTTC.

This clonotype was detected only a few times. V and J are TRBV28 and TRBJ1-6; D remains unclear. CDR1 is MDHEN and CDR2 is SYDVKM in the germline V gene. V dropped 7 bases and J dropped 7 bases, with 17 bases sitting between them. This CDR3 spans 15 amino acids. CDR3 sequence reads: CASTMGPAANSPLHF. The CDR3 nucleotides are TGTGCCAGCACCATGGGCCCGGCGGCCAATTCACCCCTCCACTTT.

This clonotype was detected ten times or more. This rearrangement joins TRBV5-1 to TRBJ2-5; D assignment may be TRBD1 or TRBD2 (5 bases each). CDR1 is SGHRS, CDR2 YFSETQ, per germline. V dropped 5 bases and J dropped 1 base, with 9 bases sitting between them. This CDR3 comprises 13 residues. CDR3 amino acids: CASSRDGQETQYF. CDR3 bases: TGCGCCAGCAGTCGGGACGGCCAAGAGACCCAGTACTTC.

The chain is built from TRBV7-2 and TRBJ2-2, with D unclear. CDR1 SGHTA and CDR2 FQGNSA come from the germline V gene. The CDR3 covers 15 residues. The ends were cut back, 2 bases at V and 6 bases at J, with 13 bases in the middle. The CDR3 loop is CASSLPLGRAGELFF. The CDR3 region has the DNA TGTGCCAGCAGCTTACCCCTAGGAAGGGCCGGGGAGCTGTTTTTT.

This clonotype has a handful of counts. The genes are TRBV12-3 or TRBV12-4 and TRBJ2-3, with 9 positions matching TRBD1. Unmatched junction bases numbered 4, after V lost 5 bases and J lost 4 bases. CDR3 length equals 14 residues. The CDR3 DNA reads TGTGCCAGCAGTACTTGGGACAGGGCAGATACGCAGTATTTT. Amino acid sequence: CASSTWDRADTQYF.

Ten or more counts support this clonotype. V usage is TRBV12-5 and J usage is TRBJ2-1, with 12 positions matching TRBD2. The germline CDR1 and CDR2 sequences are LGHNT and FRNRAP. The trim removed 5 bases at V and 7 bases at J, leaving 12 bases unmatched. This CDR3 spans 17 amino acids. DNA of the CDR3: TGTGCTAGTGGTCAGAGACTAGCGGGGGCCGGTGGGAATGAGCAGTTCTTC. This encodes CASGQRLAGAGGNEQFF.

This clonotype was picked up a small number of times. The chain couples TRBV4-3 to TRBJ1-1; D is unclear. There are 14 residues in the CDR3. Germline V lookup: CDR1 LGHNA, CDR2 YSLEER. Trimming cost V 0 bases and J 1 base, with 6 bases left between them. The CDR3 protein is CASSQDIRNTEAFF. The CDR3 DNA is TGCGCCAGCAGCCAAGATATACGGAACACTGAAGCTTTCTTT.

This rearrangement joins TRBV20-1 to TRBJ2-2; the match to TRBD2 covers 7 bases. V lost 5 bases, J lost 0 bases, and 3 bases stayed unmatched. Germline lookup yields CDR1 DFQATT and CDR2 SNEGSKA (reference sequence). The CDR3 length is 14 residues. This chain's CDR3 is CSALAETNTGELFF. In nucleotides, the CDR3 is TGCAGTGCTCTAGCGGAGACGAACACCGGGGAGCTGTTTTTT.

The sample holds a few counts of this clonotype. The V call is TRBV30, the J call TRBJ2-4, with D possibly called TRBD1 or TRBD2 (6 bases each). The CDR3 runs to 13 residues. V was pared by 1 base and J by 7 bases, with 11 bases between. Germline loops: CDR1 GTSNPN, CDR2 SVGIG (reference sequence). CDR3 amino acids: CAWSEGGANIQYF. DNA for the CDR3: TGTGCCTGGAGTGAGGGGGGCGCGAACATTCAGTACTTC.

The chain employs TRBV29-1 and TRBJ2-5; D perhaps matches TRBD1 (5 bases). The CDR3 contains 14 residues. Germline V gene lookup returns CDR1 SQVTM and CDR2 ANQGSEA. Trimming took off 3 bases at V and 4 bases at J, with 15 bases between the two ends. CDR3 protein: CSVDRVRKLETQYF. The CDR3 nucleotides are TGCAGCGTTGACAGGGTCCGAAAGCTAGAGACCCAGTACTTC. Combining the CDR3 with reference TRBV29-1 and TRBJ2-5 gives the whole variable domain SAVISQKPSRDICQRGTSLTIQCQVDSQVTMMFWYRQQPGQSLTLIATANQGSEATYESGFVIDKFPISRPNLTFSTLTVSNMSPEDSSIYLCSVDRVRKLETQYFGPGTRLLVL.

The rearrangement links TRBV2 to TRBJ2-3; 8 bases agree with TRBD1. Germline CDR1 reads SNHLY; CDR2 reads FYNNEI. The ends lost 10 bases at V and 2 bases at J; junction bases unmatched: 2. This CDR3 has 12 residues. CDR3 DNA: TGTGCCACGGACAGGGACACAGATACGCAGTATTTT. Amino acid sequence: CATDRDTDTQYF. Drawing the rest from reference TRBV2 and TRBJ2-3, the complete variable domain is EPEVTQTPSHQVTQMGQEVILRCVPISNHLYFYWYRQILGQKVEFLVSFYNNEISEKSEIFDDQFSVERPDGSNFTLKIRSTKLEDSAMYFCATDRDTDTQYFGPGTRLTVL.

A few counts support this clonotype. The chain recombines TRBV9 with TRBJ2-1, with 9 nucleotides matching TRBD1. The V gene end was trimmed by 4 bases and the J gene end by 1 base; junction bases not matched to a gene: 15. Germline values: CDR1 SGDLS, CDR2 YYNGEE. The CDR3 runs to 19 residues. CDR3 loop: CASSLHPLGGTGSYNEQFF. The CDR3 bases are TGTGCCAGCAGCCTTCATCCCTTGGGGGGGACAGGGTCCTACAATGAGCAGTTCTTC.

The genes are TRBV27 and TRBJ2-2; tentative D call: TRBD1 (6 bases). CDR3 length: 17 residues. Trimming took off 3 bases at V and 6 bases at J, with 20 bases between the two ends. Germline assignment: CDR1 MNHEY and CDR2 SMNVEV (reference sequence). CDR3 region: CASSLAPFTGLAGELFF. The CDR3 bases are TGTGCCAGCAGTTTGGCCCCGTTTACAGGGTTGGCCGGGGAGCTGTTTTTT.

In this sample, this clonotype turned up many times. The V and J genes are TRBV7-8 and TRBJ2-1, with D perhaps TRBD2 (5 bases). Germline loops: CDR1 SGHVS, CDR2 FQNEAQ. V was clipped by 5 bases and J by 2 bases, with 13 bases between them. The CDR3 is made up of 15 amino acids. The CDR3 DNA reads TGTGCCAGCAGCCCCCGGACTCAGACCTACAATGAGCAGTTCTTC. Translated: CASSPRTQTYNEQFF.